A selection of T cell receptor beta chains follows, all from one sample in a study of Ad26.COV2.S vaccination and SARS-CoV-2 variants. Here immunoSEQ multiplex PCR was the method, and the copy in TCRdb shows in-frame clones only, minus some. The table shows hundreds of thousands of clones, with around 92% occurring only once. This sample comprised peripheral blood, obtained in a trial of Ad26.COV2.S vaccine versus placebo. Every receptor here comes from a person between 18 and 65 years old who received the Ad26.COV2.S COVID-19 vaccine or a placebo. CDR3s include the opening cysteine and the closing phenylalanine or tryptophan. D genes are given only for firm matches. Clone size is stated in some rows and not others, as once, few, many or a class when expanded.

>NA|TRBD1|TRBJ2-2|TRBV6-4
TGTGCCAGCAGGGGCTTGGGGACAGGGGTCACCGGGGAGCTGTTTTTT
CASRGLGTGVTGELFF
>once|NA|TRBJ2-7|TRBV16
TGTGCCAGCAGCCTCGGCCGTCCCTACGAGCAGTACTTC
CASSLGRPYEQYF
>once|NA|TRBJ1-4|TRBV7-2
TGTGCCAGCAGCCGGGACACAGCTACAACTAATGAAAAACTGTTTTTT
CASSRDTATTNEKLFF
>NA|NA|TRBJ2-6|TRBV2
TGTGCCAGCCGAGGGGGGGCTCAAGGGGCCAACGTCCTGACTTTC
CASRGGAQGANVLTF
>once|TRBD1|TRBJ1-1|TRBV7-9
TGTGCCAGCAGCTTAAGGGCAGGGGGCAGTTTGGACACTGAAGCTTTCTTT
CASSLRAGGSLDTEAFF
>NA|TRBD2|TRBJ2-5|TRBV5-8
TGTGCCAGCAGCGTCGGGGGAGGGTACCAAGAGACCCAGTACTTC
CASSVGGGYQETQYF
>NA|TRBD1|TRBJ2-3|TRBV4-3
TGCGCCAGCAGCCAAGGACAGGGGGGGAGCAGCACAGATACGCAGTATTTT
CASSQGQGGSSTDTQYF
>NA|TRBD1|TRBJ1-2|TRBV12-3/TRBV12-4
TGTGCCAGCGGTACAGGGGAGCGGTATGGCTACACCTTC
CASGTGERYGYTF
>few|NA|TRBJ1-2|TRBV14
TGTGCCAGCAGCCAAGTATTCCACTATGGCTACACCTTC
CASSQVFHYGYTF
>once|TRBD2|TRBJ2-1|TRBV4-2
TGTGCCAGCAGCCAAGAGGAAGCGGGGGGGCGAAGTGAGCAGTTCTTC
CASSQEEAGGRSEQFF
>once|TRBD1|TRBJ2-2|TRBV29-1
TGCAGCGGGCGGACAGGGTTTGACGGGGAGCTGTTTTTT
CSGRTGFDGELFF
>NA|NA|TRBJ2-1|TRBV3-1/TRBV3-2
TGTGCCAGCAGCCAAGTCTCCCGGGGCGTGGGCCTCAATGAGCAGTTCTTC
CASSQVSRGVGLNEQFF
>NA|NA|TRBJ2-5|TRBV21-1
TGTGCCAGCACCCCGGACAGGGGTGGGGAGACCCAGTACTTC
CASTPDRGGETQYF
>NA|NA|TRBJ2-7|TRBV18
TGTGCCAGCTCACCGGGGGGGCAAAGGAGCTCCTACGAGCAGTACTTC
CASSPGGQRSSYEQYF
>once|TRBD1|TRBJ1-6|TRBV30
TGTGTCTGGAGTGTACAACAGGGGCCACCCCTCCACTTT
CVWSVQQGPPLHF
>NA|TRBD2|TRBJ2-7|TRBV6-5
TGTGCCAGCAGCCGACCCGGGACTAGTTTATACGAGCAGTACTTC
CASSRPGTSLYEQYF
>NA|TRBD1|TRBJ2-1|TRBV7-9
TGTGCCAGCAGCCCCGGGACAGGACAAAAGGGTGAGCAGTTCTTC
CASSPGTGQKGEQFF
>NA|TRBD2|TRBJ2-3|TRBV7-9
TGTGCCAGCAGCCCCGTGGGGGAGGGAGATACGCAGTATTTT
CASSPVGEGDTQYF
>NA|NA|TRBJ2-7|TRBV30
TGTGCCTACTCCGGGGTTAGGGCCGCCGAGCAGTACTTC
CAYSGVRAAEQYF
>NA|NA|TRBJ2-3|TRBV3-1/TRBV3-2
TGTGCCAGCAGCCAAGCGTGGAGCGATAACACAGATACGCAGTATTTT
CASSQAWSDNTDTQYF
>once|NA|TRBJ1-2|TRBV29-1
TGCAGCGTTGAAGACTCGTTCGGGCTATTATACTATGGCTACACCTTC
CSVEDSFGLLYYGYTF
>once|NA|TRBJ2-7|TRBV20-1
TGCAGTGCTTCAGGGTATGAGCAGTACTTC
CSASGYEQYF
>NA|TRBD2|TRBJ2-7|TRBV19
TGTGCCAGCCGTCTGGGCGGGAGACTCCAGGGTGAGCAGTACTTC
CASRLGGRLQGEQYF
>NA|TRBD2|TRBJ2-4|TRBV10-3
TGTGCCATCAGCCCCCAGAGGAGCGGGGGGGTGGACATTCAGTACTTC
CAISPQRSGGVDIQYF
>NA|TRBD1|TRBJ2-4|TRBV10-3
TGTGCCATCAGTGAGTCTAGGACAGGGAAAAACATTCAGTACTTC
CAISESRTGKNIQYF
>NA|TRBD2|TRBJ2-2|TRBV19
TGTGCCAGTAGTATAGGCGGGAGGGCCGGGGCCGGGGAGCTGTTTTTT
CASSIGGRAGAGELFF
>NA|TRBD1|TRBJ2-7|TRBV7-7
TGTGCTAGCAGCACCGGGACAGGGGCCCTCTACGAGCAGTACTTC
CASSTGTGALYEQYF
>NA|NA|TRBJ1-2|TRBV18
TGTGCCAGCTCACCCGGGGGTACCAACTATGGCTACACCTTC
CASSPGGTNYGYTF
>NA|NA|TRBJ2-3|TRBV4-3
TGCGCCAGCAGCCAAGATCCGGCGGCAGATACGCAGTATTTT
CASSQDPAADTQYF
>once|TRBD2|TRBJ2-1|TRBV4-3
TGCGCCAGCAGCCAAGAATTTTTCTACGGGAGGAGCGAGCAGTTCTTC
CASSQEFFYGRSEQFF
>NA|NA|TRBJ1-1|TRBV19
TGTGCCAGTCAATCAGCCCAGGCCATGAACACTGAAGCTTTCTTT
CASQSAQAMNTEAFF
>NA|NA|TRBJ1-6|TRBV4-2
TGTGCCAGCAGCCATGTTACACAGGGCACCTATAATTCACCCCTCCACTTT
CASSHVTQGTYNSPLHF
>NA|NA|TRBJ2-3|TRBV5-1
TGCGCCAGCACAAAGGCAGGGGCAGATACGCAGTATTTT
CASTKAGADTQYF
>NA|NA|TRBJ1-1|TRBV25-1
TGTGCCAGCAGACAGGGGAACACTGAAGCTTTCTTT
CASRQGNTEAFF
>NA|TRBD1|TRBJ1-5|TRBV19
TGTGCCAGTAAAACGGGACAGGGGTTTTCGAGCAATCAGCCCCAGCATTTT
CASKTGQGFSSNQPQHF
>NA|NA|TRBJ1-1|TRBV5-4
TGTGCCAGCAGCTTGCAGGGGTCATATGAAGCTTTCTTT
CASSLQGSYEAFF
>NA|TRBD1|TRBJ2-7|TRBV11-3
TGTGCCAGCAGAAAGGACAGGGGGCTATACGAGCAGTACTTC
CASRKDRGLYEQYF
>NA|NA|TRBJ2-7|TRBV24-1
TGTGCCACCAGTGATTTGGACAGCCCCTACGAGCAGTACTTC
CATSDLDSPYEQYF
>few|TRBD1|TRBJ2-7|TRBV11-2
TGTGCCAGCAGCTCCTTGACAGGGCACCTCTACGAGCAGTACTTC
CASSSLTGHLYEQYF
>NA|NA|TRBJ2-2|TRBV7-6
TGTGCCAGCAGCCCCGGGCCGCTGTCCGGGGAGCTGTTTTTT
CASSPGPLSGELFF
>NA|TRBD2|TRBJ2-6|TRBV6-1
TGTGCCAGCAGTGAAGGCGGGGGTTCAAGCTCTGGGGCCAACGTCCTGACTTTC
CASSEGGGSSSGANVLTF
>NA|NA|TRBJ2-3|TRBV24-1
TGTGCCACCAGTGCCCCGCGACAGGGAGGGAGCACAGATACGCAGTATTTT
CATSAPRQGGSTDTQYF
>few|NA|TRBJ1-4|TRBV7-9
TGTGCCAGCAGCCCTCAGGGGAAGAGTGAAAAACTGTTTTTT
CASSPQGKSEKLFF
>NA|TRBD1|TRBJ1-2|TRBV30
TGTGCCTGGAATCCACAGGGGTATGGCTACACCTTC
CAWNPQGYGYTF
>NA|TRBD2|TRBJ2-1|TRBV10-1
TGCGCCAGCAGCTCCCCGGGGGGATCCTACAATGAGCAGTTCTTC
CASSSPGGSYNEQFF
>NA|NA|TRBJ2-1|TRBV5-5
TGTGCCAGCGCCCTAGGGCTGCTATCCTACAATGAGCAGTTCTTC
CASALGLLSYNEQFF
>NA|NA|TRBJ2-3|TRBV5-4
TGTGCCAGTGGGGTAAGCGGCACAGATACGCAGTATTTT
CASGVSGTDTQYF
>NA|NA|TRBJ2-7|TRBV25-1
TGTGCCAGCAGTGAATATGGCAGGAGGAACTCCTACGAGCAGTACTTC
CASSEYGRRNSYEQYF
>NA|TRBD1|TRBJ2-1|TRBV19
TGTGCCAGTAGTTCCCCCCCGGGACAGACTTACAATGAGCAGTTCTTC
CASSSPPGQTYNEQFF
>NA|NA|TRBJ2-1|TRBV3-1/TRBV3-2
TGTGCCAGCAGCCAAGCACGGGAGACCGTCTCCTACAATGAGCAGTTCTTC
CASSQARETVSYNEQFF
>NA|NA|TRBJ1-1|TRBV5-1
TGCGCCAGCAGCTTGGTGGACAAGATGAACACTGAAGCTTTCTTT
CASSLVDKMNTEAFF
>NA|TRBD1|TRBJ2-2|TRBV25-1
TGTGCCAGCAGCGGACAGGGGAGCGGGACATCGCCCGGGGAGCTGTTTTTT
CASSGQGSGTSPGELFF
>NA|TRBD2|TRBJ2-2|TRBV30
TGTGCCTGCTTTAGAGGGGCTAGCGGGAAGATAAACACCGGGGAGCTGTTTTTT
CACFRGASGKINTGELFF
>NA|NA|TRBJ1-1|TRBV12-3/TRBV12-4
TGTGCCAGCAGTGGGAGGGCTGAAGCTTTCTTT
CASSGRAEAFF
>NA|NA|TRBJ1-4|TRBV6-6
TGTGCCAGCAACCAGGAGGGAATAAGCGAAAAACTGTTTTTT
CASNQEGISEKLFF
>NA|NA|TRBJ1-5|TRBV7-9
TGTGCCAGCAGCTTGGGGGCGGTGTATAGCAATCAGCCCCAGCATTTT
CASSLGAVYSNQPQHF
>NA|NA|TRBJ2-7|TRBV20-1
TGCAGTGCTAGTCCAGCCGGAAAATACGAGCAGTACTTC
CSASPAGKYEQYF
>NA|NA|TRBJ2-5|TRBV18
TGTGCCAGCTCACCAGCCAGCGAGCAAGAGACCCAGTACTTC
CASSPASEQETQYF